The 30 T cell receptor beta chains below come from one sample, sequenced in a study of cytomegalovirus exposure and HLA in healthy donors. With 60 Vbeta and 13 Jbeta primers, the PCR was carried out. Data came from immunoSEQ multiplex PCR; TCRdb stores just in-frame clones and leaves some out. The table lists about 270,000 clones, 70% to 90% of them singletons, with less than 4% in the top ten. The sequencing input was PBMCs. These receptors came from a man aged 40-49 years in good health and CMV-seropositive.

The chain is built from TRBV19 and TRBJ2-5; 12 nucleotides align to TRBD1. Germline values: CDR1 LNHDA, CDR2 SQIVND (reference sequence). V was pared by 5 bases and J by 5 bases, with 12 bases of the junction left unmatched. The CDR3 length is 17 residues. The CDR3 region is CASSPYSGQGAGETQYF. DNA for the CDR3: TGTGCCAGTAGTCCCTATTCGGGACAGGGGGCCGGGGAGACCCAGTACTTC.

This clone appeared once. Germline is not matched at one junction end, which may reflect a read error. The chain uses TRBV7-7 and TRBJ2-7, with 7 bases identical to TRBD1. CDR3 length: 13 residues. Germline V gene lookup returns CDR1 SSHAT and CDR2 FNYEAQ (reference sequence). In DNA form, the CDR3 reads TGTGCTAGCAGCTTTGGGACAGAATACGAGCAGTACTTC. Its translation is CASSFGTEYEQYF.

The CDR3 nucleotides are TGTGCCAGCAGTTTTAACCCCAGACAAGAGACCCAGTACTTC. Its translation: CASSFNPRQETQYF. The chain carries TRBV28 and TRBJ2-5; no clear D gene. Looked up from germline, CDR1 is MDHEN and CDR2 is SYDVKM. V gave up 3 bases and J gave up 2 bases, with 10 bases separating them. This CDR3 spans 14 amino acids.

This clone was found a few times. This chain joins TRBV4-1 and TRBJ2-1; D gene ambiguous. The V and J ends lost 1 base and 7 bases respectively, with 2 bases between them. Germline V gene lookup returns CDR1 MGHRA and CDR2 YSYEKL. The CDR3 extends over 11 amino acids. As DNA, the CDR3 is TGCGCCAGCAGCCAAGTAAATGAGCAGTTCTTC. This gives the protein CASSQVNEQFF.

The sample holds one count of this clone. The CDR3: CASSSSWASGRPETQYF. The CDR3 bases are TGTGCCAGCAGCTCCTCCTGGGCCAGCGGGAGGCCAGAGACCCAGTACTTC. The gene calls are TRBV7-2 and TRBJ2-5, with 9 bases aligning to TRBD2. After removal of 4 bases from V and 4 bases from J, the junction contained 13 bases not matched to a gene. Germline CDR1 SGHTA, CDR2 FQGNSA. The CDR3 spans 17 residues.

The count of this clone is one. The chain joins TRBV19 to TRBJ2-6; a possible D gene is TRBD2 (5 bases). V was clipped by 6 bases and J by 3 bases, with 15 bases between them. The CDR3 runs 16 residues. Germline V lookup: CDR1 LNHDA, CDR2 SQIVND (reference sequence). CDR3 in amino acids: CASRVWESGGANVLTF. In DNA form, the CDR3 reads TGTGCCAGTAGGGTCTGGGAAAGCGGTGGGGCCAACGTCCTGACTTTC.

The chain recombines TRBV5-8 with TRBJ1-1, with D maybe TRBD1 (5 bases). Per the germline V gene, CDR1 is SGHTS and CDR2 is YDEGEE. This CDR3 has 14 residues. Trimming cost V 4 bases and J 2 bases, with 12 bases left between them. The CDR3 DNA is TGTGCCAGCAGCCTAACCGGGACTAACACTGAAGCTTTCTTT. This sequence encodes CASSLTGTNTEAFF.

The CDR3 coding sequence is TGTGCCAGCAGCTCAAGACTAGATTGGATTAACGGGGAGCTGTTTTTT. Encoded protein: CASSSRLDWINGELFF. The chain recombines TRBV5-6 with TRBJ2-2; TRBD2 is a possible D gene (6 bases). The CDR3 extends over 16 amino acids. CDR1 and CDR2 from the germline V gene are SGHDT and YYEEEE. V was trimmed by 3 bases and J by 7 bases, leaving 19 bases between them.

V usage is TRBV4-3 and J usage is TRBJ2-1; TRBD1 agrees at 8 bases. The CDR3 runs to 15 residues. V was clipped by 3 bases and J by 3 bases; unmatched bases: 4. From germline, CDR1 is LGHNA and CDR2 YSLEER. CDR3: CASSHRQGFYNEQFF. CDR3 DNA: TGCGCCAGCAGCCATAGACAGGGGTTCTACAATGAGCAGTTCTTC.

J is TRBJ2-5 and V is TRBV5-6, with a weak D call TRBD2 (6 bases). With 2 bases removed from V and 3 bases from J, the gap between germline ends came to 8 bases. CDR3 size: 13 residues. Germline V gene sequence: CDR1 SGHDT, CDR2 YYEEEE. The CDR3 DNA reads TGTGCCAGCAGCTTCACTAGCAAAGAGACCCAGTACTTC. It translates to CASSFTSKETQYF.

J is TRBJ2-7 and V is TRBV28, with 7 bases that match TRBD1. V dropped 3 bases and J dropped 6; count of bases not matched to a gene: 14. The CDR3 loop spans 16 amino acids. Germline V CDR1 and CDR2: MDHEN, SYDVKM. CDR3 bases: TGTGCCAGCAGTTTCGTTACCGGGACAGAATCGATCGAGCAGTACTTC. This gives the protein CASSFVTGTESIEQYF.

This chain joins TRBV7-2 and TRBJ1-3; D is uncertain. Germline V gene sequence: CDR1 SGHTA, CDR2 FQGNSA. The CDR3 contains 15 residues. The V end lost 6 bases, the J end lost 4 bases, and 16 bases lay between the germline ends. The CDR3 region has the DNA TGTGCCAGCAGTAACGGGGTTTCCGCGGGAAACACCATATATTTT. Its protein is CASSNGVSAGNTIYF.

The chain couples TRBV19 to TRBJ1-1; 10 bases are a match to TRBD1. CDR1 and CDR2 (germline): LNHDA, SQIVND (reference sequence). Trimming at V came to 3 bases and at J to 4 bases, leaving 11 bases not matched to a gene. CDR3 length: 17 amino acids. Written as DNA, the CDR3 is TGTGCCAGTAGTATCGGGGACAGGGGCGAATTTGGCACTGAAGCTTTCTTT. Amino acid sequence: CASSIGDRGEFGTEAFF.

In DNA form, the CDR3 reads TGTGCCAGCAGCTGGGGGGAGTGGGGGATGGATACGCAGTATTTT. It codes for CASSWGEWGMDTQYF. The rearrangement uses TRBV5-6 and TRBJ2-3, with D possibly being TRBD2 (6 bases). V lost 3 bases to trimming and J lost 6 bases, with 17 bases between them. CDR3 length: 15 amino acids. Looked up from germline, CDR1 is SGHDT and CDR2 is YYEEEE.

This clone was seen once. The junction departs from germline at one end; a sequencing error may be responsible. The CDR3: CSSSLVAGAPYEQYF. CDR3 coding DNA: TGTTCCAGCAGCTTAGTCGCAGGGGCTCCCTACGAGCAGTACTTC. The chain is built from TRBV7-9 and TRBJ2-7; TRBD1 is a possible D gene (6 bases). In germline, CDR1 is SEHNR, CDR2 FQNEAQ (reference sequence). The CDR3 is 15 residues long.

The chain is built from TRBV5-4 and TRBJ1-2; 10 nucleotides match TRBD1. CDR3 size: 16 residues. The germline V gene has CDR1 SGHNT and CDR2 YYREEE (reference sequence). The junction had 10 bases not matched to a gene; V was cut back by 4 bases and J by 4 bases. Written as DNA, the CDR3 is TGTGCCAGCAGCGTCGACAGGGGGCGAGGGGGCTATGGCTACACCTTC. This gives the protein CASSVDRGRGGYGYTF.

This sequence joins TRBV5-4 and TRBJ2-3, with 9 bases lining up with TRBD1. The CDR3 covers 14 residues. From germline, CDR1 is SGHNT and CDR2 YYREEE (reference sequence). J was trimmed by 4 bases and V by 4 bases; bases with no gene match: 4. CDR3 region: CASSRTGAADTQYF. CDR3 DNA sequence: TGTGCCAGCAGCAGGACAGGGGCGGCAGATACGCAGTATTTT.

The chain couples TRBV12-2 to TRBJ1-1; the table's D call, TRBD1, has no DNA check behind it. TRBV12-2 is shown as a pseudogene. This CDR3 is 16 amino acids long. The CDR3, as DNA: TGTGCAAGTCGCTTAGGGCCCAGGGGGCTAAGGACTGAAGCTTTCTTT. Translation: CASRLGPRGLRTEAFF.

In this sample, this clone turned up once. The chain links TRBV5-1 to TRBJ2-7, with unresolved D. Looked up from germline, CDR1 is SGHRS and CDR2 is YFSETQ. The V and J ends lost 0 bases and 2 bases respectively, with 9 bases between them. The CDR3 covers 14 residues. The CDR3 nucleotides read TGCGCCAGCAGCTTGGAACAACCCACCTACGAGCAGTACTTC. As protein: CASSLEQPTYEQYF.

The rearrangement joins TRBV28 to TRBJ2-7; 12 nucleotides align to TRBD2. The germline CDR1 and CDR2 sequences are MDHEN and SYDVKM. The J segment lost 5 bases and the V segment lost 4 bases, leaving 9 bases of the junction unmatched. The CDR3 length is 16 residues. The CDR3 spells CASSSGRLAGVDEQYF. Here the CDR3 DNA reads TGTGCCAGCAGTTCTGGACGACTAGCGGGAGTGGACGAGCAGTACTTC.

In its sample, this clone was seen once. The chain recombines TRBV6-6 with TRBJ2-7; 10 bases are a match to TRBD2. Germline V gives CDR1 MNHNY, CDR2 SVGAGI (reference sequence). Trimming cost V 6 bases and J 0 bases; bases outside gene matches: 2. The CDR3 is 14 amino acids. The CDR3 coding sequence is TGTGCCAGCAGCCCTAGCGGGAGCTCCTACGAGCAGTACTTC. Encoded protein: CASSPSGSSYEQYF.

CDR3 in amino acids: CASSPGSGRANKAEQYF. The CDR3 coding sequence is TGTGCCAGTAGCCCAGGGAGCGGGAGGGCCAATAAAGCCGAGCAGTACTTC. The chain couples TRBV19 to TRBJ2-7; the match to TRBD2 covers 10 bases. J lost 6 bases, V lost 6 bases, and 17 bases had no gene match. This CDR3 region has 17 residues. CDR1 is LNHDA and CDR2 is SQIVND in the germline V gene (reference sequence).

The J gene is TRBJ2-3, the V gene TRBV28; TRBD2 matches 11 bases. CDR3 size: 17 residues. The germline CDR1 and CDR2 sequences are MDHEN and SYDVKM. V lost 5 bases and J lost 2; bases outside the gene matches: 9. The CDR3 nucleotides are TGTGCCAGCAGTCAAGGGACTAGCGGAGAACACACAGATACGCAGTATTTT. It is translated as CASSQGTSGEHTDTQYF.

The CDR3 sequence: CASSSPPSDTQYF. In DNA form, the CDR3 reads TGTGCCAGCAGTTCTCCCCCGTCAGATACGCAGTATTTT. This sequence joins TRBV28 and TRBJ2-3; D gene unclear. Germline V gene lookup returns CDR1 MDHEN and CDR2 SYDVKM. The CDR3 loop spans 13 amino acids. Trimming stripped 4 bases from V and 4 bases from J, with 9 bases between.

The chain combines TRBV5-4 with TRBJ2-3; TRBD2 aligns across 9 bases. The CDR3 has 17 amino acids. The germline CDR1 and CDR2 sequences are SGHNT and YYREEE (reference sequence). The V gene end was trimmed by 4 bases and the J gene end by 3 bases; junction bases not matched to a gene: 12. The CDR3 region has the DNA TGTGCCAGCAGCGCACGCCTTAGCGGGAGTATTACAGATACGCAGTATTTT. Translation: CASSARLSGSITDTQYF.

The V gene is TRBV9, the J gene TRBJ2-7, with TRBD1 identical over 7 bases. After removal of 4 bases from V and 6 bases from J, the junction contained 7 bases not matched to a gene. CDR3 length equals 13 residues. Germline V lookup: CDR1 SGDLS, CDR2 YYNGEE. CDR3 loop: CASSTGQVGEQYF. The DNA for the CDR3 is TGTGCCAGCAGCACCGGACAGGTAGGCGAGCAGTACTTC. Full variable domain (missing parts from reference TRBV9 and TRBJ2-7): DSGVTQTPKHLITATGQRVTLRCSPRSGDLSVYWYQQSLDQGLQFLIQYYNGEERAKGNILERFSAQQFPDLHSELNLSSLELGDSALYFCASSTGQVGEQYFGPGTRLTVT.

V usage is TRBV29-1 and J usage is TRBJ1-5, with 7 bases fitting TRBD1. V was clipped by 4 bases and J by 5 bases; unmatched bases: 2. CDR3 length: 12 amino acids. CDR1 is SQVTM, CDR2 ANQGSEA, per germline. CDR3 nucleotides: TGCAGCGTTGGAACAGGGGATCAGCCCCAGCATTTT. It is translated as CSVGTGDQPQHF.

This clone was counted once. An end of the junction does not agree with germline; a read error may underlie this. This chain joins TRBV7-9 and TRBJ2-7; 7 nucleotides match TRBD2. In germline, CDR1 is SEHNR, CDR2 FQNEAQ (reference sequence). This CDR3 spans 14 amino acids. DNA for the CDR3: TGTTCCAGCACCCTCCCTAGCGGATCCTACGAGCAGTACTTC. The encoded protein is CSSTLPSGSYEQYF.

The chain recombines TRBV28 with TRBJ2-7, with TRBD1 identical over 10 bases. Per the germline V gene, CDR1 is MDHEN and CDR2 is SYDVKM. This CDR3 is 13 amino acids long. V dropped 10 bases and J dropped 4; count of bases not matched to a gene: 7. Here the CDR3 reads CATAGTGVYEQYF. In DNA form, the CDR3 reads TGTGCCACAGCGGGGACAGGGGTTTACGAGCAGTACTTC.

The chain carries TRBV4-1 and TRBJ2-3, with 8 bases lining up with TRBD2. The V and J ends lost 4 bases and 2 bases, in that order; junction bases with no gene match: 8. The CDR3 sequence is 16 residues long. The germline CDR1 and CDR2 sequences are MGHRA and YSYEKL. Here the CDR3 reads CASSPVLAGFTDTQYF. Written as DNA, the CDR3 is TGCGCCAGCAGCCCGGTGCTAGCGGGTTTCACAGATACGCAGTATTTT.